The rows below give T cell receptor beta chains drawn from one sample of a study of T cell repertoires in cytomegalovirus infection. These TCRs' antigens remain unknown. TCRdb fed the reads into MiXCR, producing one record per CDR3 protein. The sample lists 100,000 to 120,000 distinct CDR3 sequences, roughly 31% occurring once. The sample consisted of CD8+ T cells from cultured PBMCs, taken from culture after CMV antigen stimulation. The receptors shown here come from a human donor in good health (CMV status not recorded). Some clones in this sample may be carry-over from other donors' samples. Each CDR3 is given with its conserved first and last residue. D genes are given only for firm matches. Only some rows state a clone size, as once, few, many or a class for expanded clones.

j_call v_call clone_size d_call cdr3_aa cdr3_nt
TRBJ1-5 TRBV12-3/TRBV12-4 - - CASTLGSGAQHF TGTGCCAGCACTCTAGGTAGCGGCGCCCAGCATTTT
TRBJ1-5 TRBV7-8 many - CASSLTENQPQHF TGTGCCAGCAGCTTAACAGAGAATCAGCCCCAGCATTTT
TRBJ1-2 TRBV7-2 many - CASRSPPPVSYGYTF TGTGCCAGCAGGTCCCCCCCCCCGGTCTCCTATGGCTACACCTTC
TRBJ1-6 TRBV7-9 many TRBD1 CASRRDRANSPLHF TGTGCCAGCCGGCGGGACAGGGCCAATTCACCCCTCCACTTT
TRBJ2-7 TRBV5-3 - TRBD2 CASSLGLAVTYEQYF TGTGCCAGCAGCTTGGGTCTAGCGGTGACCTACGAGCAGTACTTC
TRBJ2-1 TRBV7-8 few - CASSLGIQDEQFF TGTGCCAGCAGCTTAGGTATACAGGATGAGCAGTTCTTC
TRBJ2-7 TRBV7-9 many - CASSLEAYEQYF TGTGCCAGCAGCTTAGAGGCCTACGAGCAGTACTTC
TRBJ1-6 TRBV24-1 few - CATSDLGISRGADNSPLHF TGTGCCACCAGTGATTTGGGTATTTCGCGGGGGGCTGATAATTCACCCCTCCACTTT
TRBJ2-3 TRBV15 few TRBD2 CATSRERGGTDTQYF TGTGCCACCAGCAGAGAGCGGGGGGGCACAGATACGCAGTATTTT
TRBJ2-3 TRBV7-2 few TRBD1 CASVRGTATSDTQYF TGTGCCAGCGTCAGGGGGACCGCTACCTCAGATACGCAGTATTTT
TRBJ1-1 TRBV27 many - CASSLSRFGAPGAAFF TGTGCCAGCAGTTTATCGAGGTTCGGAGCCCCGGGGGCGGCTTTCTTT
TRBJ2-7 TRBV12-5 - - CASGLATGTRGKDDYEQYF TGTGCTAGTGGTTTGGCAACCGGCACGAGGGGGAAGGACGACTACGAGCAGTACTTC
TRBJ2-3 TRBV6-6 - - CASSYSDFRQVKGF TGTGCCAGCAGTTACTCTGATTTCCGGCAGGTGAAGGGCTTT
TRBJ2-1 TRBV7-6 - - CASSFTGEVNEQFF TGTGCCAGCAGCTTCACAGGGGAGGTCAATGAGCAGTTCTTC
TRBJ2-7 TRBV9 - TRBD2 CASSAGTSGAYEQYF TGTGCCAGCAGTGCCGGGACTAGCGGGGCCTACGAGCAGTACTTC
TRBJ1-2 TRBV4-1 - - CASSQVGQDHDYTF TGCGCCAGCAGCCAAGTAGGGCAGGATCATGACTACACCTTC
TRBJ1-1 TRBV7-6 - TRBD1 CASSLATGADTEAFF TGTGCCAGCAGCTTAGCGACAGGGGCGGACACTGAAGCTTTCTTT
TRBJ2-2 TRBV9 - TRBD1 CASSAGQGADGELFF TGTGCCAGCAGCGCGGGACAGGGGGCGGACGGGGAGCTGTTTTTT
TRBJ2-2 TRBV7-2 - TRBD1 CASRQGTDTGKLFF TGTGCCAGCAGACAGGGGACGGACACCGGGAAGCTGTTTTTT
TRBJ1-2 TRBV19 - - CASERGANYGYTF TGTGCCAGTGAGCGTGGGGCGAACTATGGCTACACCTTC
TRBJ1-4 TRBV4-1 - TRBD1 CASSQEGQVSRGEKLFF TGCGCCAGCAGCCAAGAAGGACAGGTCTCTAGGGGTGAAAAACTGTTTTTT
TRBJ1-2 TRBV6-2/TRBV6-3 few TRBD1 CASSYDREGYGYTF TGTGCCAGCAGTTACGACAGGGAGGGCTATGGCTACACCTTC
TRBJ1-5 TRBV6-1 once TRBD1 CASSPPGGGQPQHF TGTGCCAGCAGCCCTCCAGGGGGAGGGCAGCCCCAGCATTTT
TRBJ2-7 TRBV7-6 - - CASSPLLERTAGHEQYF TGTGCCAGCAGCCCCTTACTGGAACGGACAGCCGGGCACGAGCAGTACTTC
TRBJ2-2 TRBV6-8 - - CASSYSRVAGGELFF TGTGCCAGCAGTTACTCGAGGGTGGCGGGCGGGGAGCTGTTTTTT
TRBJ2-1 TRBV2 - - CASEDRGEAYNEQFF TGTGCCAGCGAGGATAGAGGGGAGGCCTACAATGAGCAGTTCTTC
TRBJ2-1 TRBV6-1 few - CASSEVGQGIINNEQFF TGTGCCAGCAGTGAAGTGGGGCAGGGTATTATAAACAATGAGCAGTTCTTC
TRBJ2-7 TRBV7-9 - TRBD1 CASSLVQGFNEQYF TGTGCCAGCAGCTTAGTACAGGGGTTCAACGAGCAGTACTTC
TRBJ2-5 TRBV5-1 - - CASSPMTGQQETQYF TGCGCCAGCAGCCCTATGACGGGACAACAAGAGACCCAGTACTTC
TRBJ2-1 TRBV20-1 - - CSASLGTSSYNEQFF TGCAGTGCTTCACTCGGGACCAGCTCCTACAATGAGCAGTTCTTC
TRBJ2-1 TRBV7-3 many TRBD1 CASSPKHLGQIDSYNEQFF TGTGCCAGCAGCCCGAAGCACCTGGGACAGATAGACTCCTACAATGAGCAGTTCTTC
TRBJ1-5 TRBV29-1 - - CSVEDPEGVAQHF TGCAGCGTTGAAGATCCAGAGGGAGTGGCCCAGCATTTT
TRBJ2-7 TRBV12-3/TRBV12-4 - - CASSLVLGATDEQYF TGTGCCAGCAGTTTAGTTCTGGGGGCGACGGACGAGCAGTACTTC
TRBJ1-2 TRBV28 - - CASRVEIGAGYEKNYGYTF TGTGCCAGCAGGGTCGAGATTGGTGCCGGGTACGAAAAGAACTATGGCTACACCTTC
TRBJ2-2 TRBV19 - - CASSRGPFIRDKDTGELFF TGTGCCAGTAGTAGGGGGCCTTTCATCCGGGACAAAGACACCGGGGAGCTGTTTTTT
TRBJ1-2 TRBV12-3/TRBV12-4 - - CASSLGGRNYGYTF TGTGCCAGCAGTCTCGGGGGCCGGAACTATGGCTACACCTTC
TRBJ2-1 TRBV12-3/TRBV12-4 - - CASTLQTSYNEQFF TGTGCCAGCACCCTACAAACCTCCTACAATGAGCAGTTCTTC
TRBJ2-5 TRBV29-1 - TRBD1 CSVEVSGTGAQETQYF TGCAGCGTTGAAGTTTCTGGGACAGGGGCTCAAGAGACCCAGTACTTC
TRBJ2-1 TRBV7-4 - TRBD2 CASSSMPGLAGPSSYNEQFF TGTGCCAGCAGCTCGATGCCGGGACTAGCGGGGCCGAGCTCCTACAATGAGCAGTTCTTC
TRBJ1-1 TRBV11-1 few - CASSLDLLNTEAFF TGTGCCAGCAGCTTGGACCTTTTGAACACTGAAGCTTTCTTT
TRBJ2-5 TRBV2 - - CASSDFPRTSSETQYF TGTGCCAGCAGTGATTTCCCAAGAACGTCCTCGGAGACCCAGTACTTC
TRBJ2-1 TRBV7-9 - - CASSLPGIAWTVGHEQFF TGTGCCAGCAGCTTACCGGGGATCGCCTGGACAGTGGGGCATGAGCAGTTCTTC
TRBJ2-1 TRBV7-9 - - CASSLDWGSHNEQFF TGTGCCAGCAGCTTAGACTGGGGATCCCACAATGAGCAGTTCTTC
TRBJ2-5 TRBV6-8 - - CASSPPDLFQETQYF TGTGCCAGCAGCCCCCCTGATTTATTCCAAGAGACCCAGTACTTC
TRBJ2-3 TRBV28 few TRBD2 CASSIGLDGAPDTQYF TGTGCCAGCAGTATCGGACTAGACGGCGCCCCAGATACGCAGTATTTT
TRBJ2-7 TRBV7-8 many - CASSTSRVEDEQYF TGTGCCAGCAGCACCTCAAGGGTCGAGGACGAGCAGTACTTC
TRBJ2-3 TRBV7-9 many - CASSYKGPDTQYF TGTGCCAGCAGCTACAAGGGCCCAGATACGCAGTATTTT
TRBJ2-1 TRBV7-9 - TRBD1 CASSNRGGGNEQFF TGTGCCAGCAGTAACAGGGGTGGAGGAAATGAGCAGTTCTTC